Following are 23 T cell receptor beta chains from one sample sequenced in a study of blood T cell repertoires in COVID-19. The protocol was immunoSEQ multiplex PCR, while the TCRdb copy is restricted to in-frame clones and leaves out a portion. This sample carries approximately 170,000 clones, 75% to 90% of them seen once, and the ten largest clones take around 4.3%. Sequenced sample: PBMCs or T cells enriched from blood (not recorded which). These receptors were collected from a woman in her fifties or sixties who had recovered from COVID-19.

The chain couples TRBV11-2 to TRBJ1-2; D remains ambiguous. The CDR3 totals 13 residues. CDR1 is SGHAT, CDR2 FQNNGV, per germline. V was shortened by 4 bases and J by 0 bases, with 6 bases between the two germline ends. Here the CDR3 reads CASSSTANYGYTF. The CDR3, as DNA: TGTGCCAGCAGCTCCACAGCTAACTATGGCTACACCTTC.

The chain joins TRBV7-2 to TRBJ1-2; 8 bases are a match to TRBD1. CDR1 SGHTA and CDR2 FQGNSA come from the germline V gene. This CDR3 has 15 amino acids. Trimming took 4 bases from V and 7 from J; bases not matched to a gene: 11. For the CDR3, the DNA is TGTGCCAGCAGCTCAGAATGGACAGGGCCAGGTGGCTACACCTTC. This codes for CASSSEWTGPGGYTF. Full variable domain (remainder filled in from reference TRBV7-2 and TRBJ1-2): GAGVSQSPSNKVTEKGKDVELRCDPISGHTALYWYRQSLGQGLEFLIYFQGNSAPDKSGLPSDRFSAERTGGSVSTLTIQRTQQEDSAVYLCASSSEWTGPGGYTFGSGTRLTVV.

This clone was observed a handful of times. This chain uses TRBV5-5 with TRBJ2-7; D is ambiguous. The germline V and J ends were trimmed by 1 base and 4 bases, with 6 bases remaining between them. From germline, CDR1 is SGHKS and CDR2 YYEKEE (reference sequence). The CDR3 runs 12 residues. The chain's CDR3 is CASSLTIYEQYV. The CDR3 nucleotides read TGTGCCAGCAGCTTGACTATTTACGAGCAGTACGTC.

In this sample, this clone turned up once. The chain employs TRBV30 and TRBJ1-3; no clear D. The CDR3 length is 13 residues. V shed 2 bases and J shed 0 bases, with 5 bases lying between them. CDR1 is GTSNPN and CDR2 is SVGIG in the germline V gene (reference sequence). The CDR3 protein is CAWSRGSGNTIYF. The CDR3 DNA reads TGTGCCTGGAGTCGGGGCTCTGGAAACACCATATATTTT.

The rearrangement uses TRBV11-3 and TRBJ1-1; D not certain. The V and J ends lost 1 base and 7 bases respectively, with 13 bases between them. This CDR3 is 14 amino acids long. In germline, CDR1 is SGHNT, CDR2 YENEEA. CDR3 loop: CASSLVPDGNEAFF. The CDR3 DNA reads TGTGCCAGCAGCTTAGTACCGGACGGGAATGAAGCTTTCTTT.

CDR3 loop: CSVEGDRDWDEQFF. DNA of the CDR3: TGCAGCGTTGAAGGGGACAGGGATTGGGATGAGCAGTTCTTC. The chain links TRBV29-1 to TRBJ2-1; the match to TRBD1 covers 9 bases. CDR3 length: 14 residues. Germline V CDR1 and CDR2: SQVTM, ANQGSEA. Trimming at V came to 1 base and at J to 8 bases, leaving 6 bases not matched to a gene.

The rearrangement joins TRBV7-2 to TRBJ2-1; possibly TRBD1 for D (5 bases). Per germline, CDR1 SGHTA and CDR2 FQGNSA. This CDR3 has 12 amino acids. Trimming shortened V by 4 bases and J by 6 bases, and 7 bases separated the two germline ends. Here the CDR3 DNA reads TGTGCCAGCAGCTGGGGCGGCAATGAGCAGTTCTTC. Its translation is CASSWGGNEQFF.

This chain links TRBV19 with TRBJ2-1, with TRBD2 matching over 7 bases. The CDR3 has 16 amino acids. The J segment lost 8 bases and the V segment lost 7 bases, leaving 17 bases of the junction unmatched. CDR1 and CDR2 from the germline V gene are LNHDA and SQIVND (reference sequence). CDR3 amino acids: CASTFRPSGGIDEQFF. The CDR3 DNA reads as TGTGCCAGTACCTTTCGCCCCTCGGGAGGTATCGATGAGCAGTTCTTC.

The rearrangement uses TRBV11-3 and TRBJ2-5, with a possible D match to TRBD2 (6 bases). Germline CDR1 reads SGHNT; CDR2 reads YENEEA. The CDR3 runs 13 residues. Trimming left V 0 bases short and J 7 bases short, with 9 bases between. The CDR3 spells CASSLELAATQYF. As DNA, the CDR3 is TGTGCCAGCAGCTTAGAGTTAGCGGCGACCCAGTACTTC.

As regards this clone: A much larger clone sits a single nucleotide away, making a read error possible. DNA for the CDR3: TGTGCCAGCAGCTTCGACAGGGACTATGGCTACACCTTC. It translates to CASSFDRDYGYTF. The chain employs TRBV7-2 and TRBJ1-2; 7 positions agree with TRBD1. The CDR3 spans 13 residues. From germline, CDR1 is SGHTA and CDR2 FQGNSA. V lost 3 bases to trimming and J lost 3 bases; unmatched junction nucleotides: 1. Full variable domain (missing parts from reference TRBV7-2 and TRBJ1-2): GAGVSQSPSNKVTEKGKDVELRCDPISGHTALYWYRQSLGQGLEFLIYFQGNSAPDKSGLPSDRFSAERTGGSVSTLTIQRTQQEDSAVYLCASSFDRDYGYTFGSGTRLTVV.

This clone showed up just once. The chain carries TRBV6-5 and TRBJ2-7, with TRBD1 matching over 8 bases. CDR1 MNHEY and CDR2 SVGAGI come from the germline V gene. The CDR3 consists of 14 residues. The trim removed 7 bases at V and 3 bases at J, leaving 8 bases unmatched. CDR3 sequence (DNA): TGTGCCAGCACCATCGGACAGGGATACTACGAGCAGTACGTC. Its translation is CASTIGQGYYEQYV.

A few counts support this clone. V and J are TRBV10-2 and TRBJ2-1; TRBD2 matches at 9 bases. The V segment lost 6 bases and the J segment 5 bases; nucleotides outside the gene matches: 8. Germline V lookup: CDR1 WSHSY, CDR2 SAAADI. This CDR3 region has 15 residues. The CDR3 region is CASSRLSGGNNEQFF. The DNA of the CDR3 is TGCGCCAGCAGCAGACTAAGCGGGGGGAACAATGAGCAGTTCTTC.

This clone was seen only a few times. The CDR3 sequence is CASTLGAVYGYTF. For the CDR3, the DNA is TGTGCCAGCACCCTTGGGGCAGTTTATGGCTACACCTTC. The chain is built from TRBV28 and TRBJ1-2, with D possibly matching TRBD1 (5 bases). In germline, CDR1 is MDHEN, CDR2 SYDVKM. V was trimmed by 7 bases and J by 5 bases, leaving 14 bases between them. This CDR3 comprises 13 residues.

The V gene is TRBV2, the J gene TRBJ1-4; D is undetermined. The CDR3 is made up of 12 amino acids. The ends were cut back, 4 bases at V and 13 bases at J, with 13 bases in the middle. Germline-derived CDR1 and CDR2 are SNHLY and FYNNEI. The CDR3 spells CASSVITGGLFF. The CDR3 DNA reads TGTGCCAGCAGTGTAATCACGGGAGGACTGTTTTTT.

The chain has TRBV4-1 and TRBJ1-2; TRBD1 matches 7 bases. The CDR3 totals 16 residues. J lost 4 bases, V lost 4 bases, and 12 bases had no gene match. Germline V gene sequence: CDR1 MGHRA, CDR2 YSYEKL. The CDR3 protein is CASSRTSGDSGYGYTF. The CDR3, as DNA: TGCGCCAGCAGCCGCACGTCCGGGGACAGCGGCTATGGCTACACCTTC.

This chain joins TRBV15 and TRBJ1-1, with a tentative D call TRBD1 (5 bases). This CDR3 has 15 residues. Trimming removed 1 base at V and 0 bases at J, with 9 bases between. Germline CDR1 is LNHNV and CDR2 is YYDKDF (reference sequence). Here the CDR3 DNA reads TGTGCCACCAGCAGAGGGAACAGGATGAACACTGAAGCTTTCTTT. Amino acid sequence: CATSRGNRMNTEAFF.

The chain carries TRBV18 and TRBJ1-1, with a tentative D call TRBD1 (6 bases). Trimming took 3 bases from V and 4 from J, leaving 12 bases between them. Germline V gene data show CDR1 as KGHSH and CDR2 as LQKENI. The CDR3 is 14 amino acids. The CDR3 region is CASSPKQGSTEAFF. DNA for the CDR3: TGTGCCAGCTCACCCAAACAGGGATCCACTGAAGCTTTCTTT.

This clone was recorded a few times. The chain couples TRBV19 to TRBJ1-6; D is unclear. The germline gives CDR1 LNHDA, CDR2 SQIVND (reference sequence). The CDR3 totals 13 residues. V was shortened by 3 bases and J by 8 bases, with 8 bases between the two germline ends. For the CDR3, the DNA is TGTGCCAGTAGTATCGGTCCCTATTCACCCCTCCACTTT. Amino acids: CASSIGPYSPLHF. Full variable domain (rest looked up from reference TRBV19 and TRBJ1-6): DGGITQSPKYLFRKEGQNVTLSCEQNLNHDAMYWYRQDPGQGLRLIYYSQIVNDFQKGDIAEGYSVSREKKESFPLTVTSAQKNPTAFYLCASSIGPYSPLHFGNGTRLTVT.

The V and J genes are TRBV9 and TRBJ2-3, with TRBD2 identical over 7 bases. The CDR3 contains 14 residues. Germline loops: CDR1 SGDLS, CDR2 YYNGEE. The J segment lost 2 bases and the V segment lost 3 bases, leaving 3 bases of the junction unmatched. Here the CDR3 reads CASSASGATDTQYF. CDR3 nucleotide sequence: TGTGCCAGCAGCGCAAGCGGGGCCACAGATACGCAGTATTTT.

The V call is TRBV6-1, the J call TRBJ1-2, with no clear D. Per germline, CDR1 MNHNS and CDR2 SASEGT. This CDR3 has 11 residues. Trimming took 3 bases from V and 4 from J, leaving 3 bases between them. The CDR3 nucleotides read TGTGCCAGCAGTGACAGCTATGGCTACACCTTC. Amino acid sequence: CASSDSYGYTF.

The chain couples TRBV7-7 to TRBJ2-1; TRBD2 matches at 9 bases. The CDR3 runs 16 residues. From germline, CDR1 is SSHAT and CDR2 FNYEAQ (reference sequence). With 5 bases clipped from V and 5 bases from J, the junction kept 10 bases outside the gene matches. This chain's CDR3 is CASSLGRLAGHNEQFF. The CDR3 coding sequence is TGTGCCAGCAGCCTCGGGCGGCTAGCGGGGCACAATGAGCAGTTCTTC.

CDR3 protein: CASSLSGQDNSPLHF. The CDR3 DNA follows: TGCGCCAGCAGCTTGAGCGGACAGGACAATTCACCCCTCCACTTT. The chain has TRBV5-1 and TRBJ1-6; 7 bases align to TRBD1. With 1 base clipped from V and 7 bases from J, the junction kept 5 bases outside the gene matches. Per germline, CDR1 SGHRS and CDR2 YFSETQ. The CDR3 runs to 15 residues.

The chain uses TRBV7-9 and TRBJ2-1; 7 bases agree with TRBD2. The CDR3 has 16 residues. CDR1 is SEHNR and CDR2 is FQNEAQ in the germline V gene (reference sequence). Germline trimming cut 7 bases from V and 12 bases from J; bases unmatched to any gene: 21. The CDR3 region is CASIPGGLVKLGRQFF. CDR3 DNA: TGTGCCAGCATCCCGGGGGGTCTAGTAAAGCTTGGTAGGCAGTTCTTC.